The 13 T cell receptor beta chains below come from one sample, sequenced in a study of T cell responses to AZD1222 COVID-19 vaccine. Profiling relied on immunoSEQ multiplex PCR, and the TCRdb table lists in-frame clones only, not all of them. The sample yields about 190,000 clones, 85% to 95% seen once. The specimen was peripheral blood, collected on day 0 of AZD1222 vaccination. Receptors were obtained from an adult in good health.

The chain links TRBV6-5 to TRBJ1-4, with a weak D call TRBD1 (5 bases). CDR1 MNHEY and CDR2 SVGAGI come from the germline V gene. The CDR3 covers 13 residues. Trimming pared 8 bases from V and 6 bases from J, leaving 13 bases between. CDR3 DNA: TGTGCCAGCGGGGGGTCGATGCATGAAAAACTGTTTTTT. Amino acid sequence: CASGGSMHEKLFF.

Only one count was recorded for this clone. The V gene is TRBV27, the J gene TRBJ2-7, with D maybe TRBD1 (6 bases). V shed 5 bases and J shed 2 bases, with 16 bases lying between them. Germline V gene sequence: CDR1 MNHEY, CDR2 SMNVEV (reference sequence). The CDR3 consists of 15 residues. CDR3 bases: TGTGCCAGCAGTCCCCCAGGGGCAGGCCCCTACGAGCAGTACTTC. Amino acid sequence: CASSPPGAGPYEQYF.

The chain recombines TRBV5-6 with TRBJ2-7; possibly TRBD1 for D (5 bases). This CDR3 is built from 18 residues. CDR1 and CDR2 from the germline V gene are SGHDT and YYEEEE. Trimming removed 4 bases at V and 4 bases at J, with 27 bases between. The CDR3 DNA is TGTGCCAGCAGCCTCCAGGGTGGACCCTTCGCCTTCTATTACGAGCAGTACTTC. This codes for CASSLQGGPFAFYYEQYF.

The CDR3 here is CASRAGGGRYGYTF. The CDR3, as DNA: TGTGCCAGCAGGGCAGGTGGGGGAAGGTATGGCTACACCTTC. This chain joins TRBV2 and TRBJ1-2; the D gene is possibly TRBD1 (5 bases). The germline V gene encodes CDR1 SNHLY and CDR2 FYNNEI. CDR3 size: 14 residues. V lost 6 bases and J 5 bases, leaving 16 bases between the germline ends.

The chain employs TRBV19 and TRBJ1-6, with no clear D. The germline V gene has CDR1 LNHDA and CDR2 SQIVND (reference sequence). The CDR3 spans 13 residues. Trimming stripped 5 bases from V and 6 bases from J, with 8 bases between. The CDR3 is CASSLGFNSPLHF. The DNA of the CDR3 is TGTGCCAGTAGTTTGGGGTTTAATTCACCCCTCCACTTT.

CDR3 coding DNA: TGTGCCAGCAGCCAAGATCTTCAGGGGATCGCAGCTTTCTTT. This codes for CASSQDLQGIAAFF. The genes are TRBV4-2 and TRBJ1-1; a weak D match, TRBD1 (6 bases). The V end was cut by 0 bases, the J end by 10 bases, with 15 bases between. In germline, CDR1 is LGHNA, CDR2 YNFKEQ. This CDR3 spans 14 amino acids.

J is TRBJ1-2 and V is TRBV5-4, with D possibly TRBD1 on 5 matching bases. The CDR3 is 14 amino acids. The V gene lost 5 bases and the J gene lost 4 bases, with 15 bases spanning the gap. Germline V gene sequence: CDR1 SGHNT, CDR2 YYREEE (reference sequence). CDR3 DNA sequence: TGTGCCAGCAGGGGGACGGCCTACTCCTATGGCTACACCTTC. It yields the protein CASRGTAYSYGYTF.

As concerns this clone: Different DNA sequences within this sample yield the same CDR3. The V call is TRBV6-1, the J call TRBJ1-2, with no clear D. The CDR3 length is 14 residues. Trimming removed 3 bases from V and 0 bases from J, with 8 bases in between. Germline assignment: CDR1 MNHNS and CDR2 SASEGT. The CDR3 DNA reads TGTGCCAGCAGTGAGGGAGGGACTAACTATGGCTACACCTTC. Encoded protein: CASSEGGTNYGYTF.

The chain couples TRBV9 to TRBJ2-1, with 8 bases lining up with TRBD2. The length of the CDR3 is 15 residues. The V gene end was trimmed by 0 bases and the J gene end by 6 bases; junction bases not matched to a gene: 5. CDR1 and CDR2 from the germline V gene are SGDLS and YYNGEE. The CDR3 loop is CASSVDGGAGNEQFF. In DNA form, the CDR3 reads TGTGCCAGCAGCGTAGACGGGGGGGCCGGCAATGAGCAGTTCTTC.

This sequence joins TRBV28 and TRBJ1-5, with TRBD1 matching over 7 bases. The CDR3 is 17 residues long. Germline loops: CDR1 MDHEN, CDR2 SYDVKM. The V segment lost 3 bases and the J segment 1 base; nucleotides outside the gene matches: 9. In DNA form, the CDR3 reads TGTGCCAGCAGTTTGAACCCCCTACAGGGGAGCAATCAGCCCCAGCATTTT. This encodes CASSLNPLQGSNQPQHF.

The chain carries TRBV28 and TRBJ2-3; the match to TRBD2 covers 12 bases. V was pared by 7 bases and J by 5 bases, with 13 bases of the junction left unmatched. The germline CDR1 and CDR2 sequences are MDHEN and SYDVKM. CDR3 length: 17 amino acids. DNA for the CDR3: TGTGCCAGCACCCCGCGGCTAGCGGGGGGGCATGGAGATACGCAGTATTTT. It translates to CASTPRLAGGHGDTQYF. Full variable domain (outside the CDR3, taken from reference TRBV28 and TRBJ2-3): DVKVTQSSRYLVKRTGEKVFLECVQDMDHENMFWYRQDPGLGLRLIYFSYDVKMKEKGDIPEGYSVSREKKERFSLILESASTNQTSMYLCASTPRLAGGHGDTQYFGPGTRLTVL.

The chain is built from TRBV2 and TRBJ1-2, with D hard to call. Looked up from germline, CDR1 is SNHLY and CDR2 is FYNNEI. Trimming took 3 bases from V and 1 from J, leaving 9 bases between them. CDR3 length: 14 residues. CDR3 nucleotides: TGTGCCAGCAGTGACGAAACCAATAACTATGGCTACACCTTC. It codes for CASSDETNNYGYTF.

Here the CDR3 reads CACPRGRNYGYTF. CDR3 nucleotide sequence: TGTGCCTGTCCCCGGGGACGGAACTATGGCTACACCTTC. The rearrangement links TRBV30 to TRBJ1-2; D might be TRBD1 (5 bases). CDR3 size: 13 residues. Germline V gene sequence: CDR1 GTSNPN, CDR2 SVGIG (reference sequence). V lost 6 bases and J 2 bases, leaving 13 bases between the germline ends.